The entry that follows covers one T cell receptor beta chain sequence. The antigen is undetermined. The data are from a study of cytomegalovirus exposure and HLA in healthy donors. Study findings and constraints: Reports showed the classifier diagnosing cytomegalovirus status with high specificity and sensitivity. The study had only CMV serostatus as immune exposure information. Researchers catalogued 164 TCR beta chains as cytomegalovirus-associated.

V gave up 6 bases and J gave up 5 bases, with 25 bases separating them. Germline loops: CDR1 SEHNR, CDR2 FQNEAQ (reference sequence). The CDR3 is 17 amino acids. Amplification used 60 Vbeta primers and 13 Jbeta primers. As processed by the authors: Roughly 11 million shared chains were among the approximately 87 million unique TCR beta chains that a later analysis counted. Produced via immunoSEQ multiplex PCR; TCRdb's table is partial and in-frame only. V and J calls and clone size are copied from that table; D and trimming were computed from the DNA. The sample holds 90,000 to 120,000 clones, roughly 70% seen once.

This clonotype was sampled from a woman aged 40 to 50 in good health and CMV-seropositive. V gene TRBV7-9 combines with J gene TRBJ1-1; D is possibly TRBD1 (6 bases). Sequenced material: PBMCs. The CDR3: CASRPAIVRGDRTEAFF. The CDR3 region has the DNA TGTGCCAGCAGACCCGCGATCGTCAGGGGTGATAGGACTGAAGCTTTCTTT.